This TCR beta chain emerged from a study of regulatory T cells in long-lasting Graves disease (dated by TCRdb to the early 2020s). With respect to the entire study: To count as having persistent Graves' disease, a patient had to have received antithyroid drug treatment for over 5 years with TSH receptor autoantibodies remaining persistently positive. On average, persistent Graves' disease patients in the clinical cohort had been on antithyroid drugs for roughly 11 years. A total of 33 samples underwent TCR sequencing: approximately 13 from persistent and roughly 20 from newly diagnosed Graves' disease patients. Patients with persistent Graves' disease were compared with patients with newly diagnosed Graves' disease using TCR sequencing and RNA sequencing of peripheral blood. The study was conducted in China and was registered as a clinical trial.

Study-level results and caveats: Only peripheral blood was studied, because thyroid tissue, the primary lesion, was inaccessible. Persistent patients shared more public clonotypes among themselves (around 2,800) than newly diagnosed patients did (over 900). Persistent Graves' disease patients showed lower TCR Shannon entropy and fewer highly expanded clones than newly diagnosed patients, suggesting clonal expansion. The small sample size was acknowledged by the authors as a limitation that may reduce accuracy. Persistent disease showed preferential use of TRBV28, TRBJ1-2 and TRBJ2-5, whereas newly diagnosed disease favored TRBV20-1 and TRBJ2-1. Only the TCR beta chain was sequenced and analyzed.

Receptors were amplified or captured by multiplex PCR. The instrument given in TCRdb is Illumina HiSeq 4000. To build TCR beta libraries, CDR3 regions were amplified by Arm-PCR using iRepertoire HTBI primers. Before sequencing, the PCR products went through gel purification. In the original analysis: Across samples, 60 to 75 TRBV and 15 or so TRBJ segments were identified and used for gene usage analysis of CDR3 amino acid clonotypes. Filtered high-quality paired reads were merged into contigs using COPE and FqMerger. BLAST was used to align contigs to the IMGT TRBV, TRBD and TRBJ reference genes, and CDR3 was defined following IMGT. Clonotypes above 0.1% frequency were classified as highly expanded clones. Shannon entropy served as the measure of repertoire diversity, while the Gini coefficient captured V-J evenness. Public clonotypes were defined as clonotypes shared by more than one individual. TCRdb reprocessing: public reads trimmed at Q25 with fastp, clones called with MiXCR, in-frame beta chains kept. Records with the same CDR3 protein are collapsed into one entry carrying the most frequent genes and DNA. For this entry, the V and J calls and clone size follow TCRdb and not the study's own pipeline. For this sample there are 300,000 to 500,000 distinct CDR3 sequences; about a fifth appear just once. The ten most abundant clones make up roughly 20% of the sample.

The meaning of the sample's time point label: persistent/refractory GD, antithyroid drugs over 5 years with positive TRAb. For both TCR sequencing and RNA sequencing, RNA was extracted from PBMCs using TRIzol. Graves' disease was diagnosed according to American Thyroid Association guidelines. Patients were recruited from an endocrinology department in Xi'an, China. From each patient, approximately 10 milliliters of peripheral blood was collected into an EDTA anticoagulant tube. PBMCs were isolated by Ficoll Paque Plus density gradient separation without further T cell sorting. An Agilent 2100 Bioanalyzer and agarose gel were used to check RNA quality, while a NanoDrop 2000 measured RNA concentration. With respect to this clonotype: Its antigen has not been determined. The input lacks base qualities; no much larger clone sits a single base away.

Including cysteine and phenylalanine, the CDR3 has 16 amino acids. Here the CDR3 DNA is all that survives: 48 bases in frame from base 1. Trimming removed 5 bases from V and 5 bases from J, leaving 18 bases between the germline ends. The germline V gene (reference sequence) provides CDR1 SEHNR and CDR2 FQNEAQ. The sequencing here drew on peripheral blood mononuclear cells (PBMCs), taken when the disease was refractory, from a patient treated with antithyroid drugs. This receptor was taken from a female donor with Graves disease. The rearranged chain carries TRBV7-9 and TRBJ1-4; the D gene is perhaps TRBD1, on 5 matching bases. Read as DNA, the sequence is TGTGCCAGCAGCGGGGGGATGGCAGTTGGAAATGAAAAACTGTTTTTT. It translates to CASSGGMAVGNEKLFF.